Following are 26 T cell receptor beta chains from one sample sequenced in a study of T cell repertoires in cytomegalovirus infection. A single record per CDR3 protein comes from TCRdb applying MiXCR to the reads. The sample includes around 440,000 distinct CDR3 sequences, 11% of them seen just once. The sample comprised PBMCs. These receptors all stem from a human donor in good health (CMV status not recorded). Some clones in this sample may be carry-over from other donors' samples.

In this sample, this clonotype turned up many times. This chain joins TRBV7-3 and TRBJ2-3, with 10 bases lining up with TRBD2. Looked up from germline, CDR1 is SGHTA and CDR2 is FQGTGA. The CDR3 is 16 amino acids. Trimming removed 3 bases from V and 3 bases from J; junction bases left unmatched: 6. The CDR3 nucleotides are TGTGCCAGCAGCTTGGCAGCGGGGGGGCCGACAGATACGCAGTATTTT. Amino acids: CASSLAAGGPTDTQYF.

This clonotype was observed many times. CDR3 region: CASSPAFDRKNYGYTF. The CDR3 DNA follows: TGTGCCAGCAGCCCCGCGTTTGACAGGAAAAACTATGGCTACACCTTC. The chain uses TRBV28 and TRBJ1-2, with a possible D match to TRBD1 (6 bases). Germline CDR1 MDHEN, CDR2 SYDVKM. V lost 6 bases and J 2 bases, leaving 19 bases between the germline ends. The CDR3 runs to 16 residues.

The rearrangement uses TRBV6-4 and TRBJ2-4; D possibly uses TRBD1 or TRBD2 (5 bases each). The V end lost 4 bases, the J end lost 8 bases, and 12 bases lay between the germline ends. This CDR3 region has 13 residues. In germline, CDR1 is MRHNA, CDR2 SNTAGT. The CDR3 is CASSGGPGDIQYF. The DNA for the CDR3 is TGTGCCAGCAGTGGGGGACCTGGGGACATTCAGTACTTC.

This clonotype has just a few counts. V usage is TRBV19 and J usage is TRBJ1-5, with D unclear. Per the germline V gene, CDR1 is LNHDA and CDR2 is SQIVND (reference sequence). The V and J ends lost 1 base and 3 bases respectively, with 4 bases between them. The CDR3 is 13 amino acids. CDR3 sequence: CASSIGPNQPQHF. As DNA, the CDR3 is TGTGCCAGTAGTATAGGACCCAATCAGCCCCAGCATTTT.

The chain combines TRBV20-1 with TRBJ2-5; 9 bases agree with TRBD2. Germline lookup yields CDR1 DFQATT and CDR2 SNEGSKA (reference sequence). Trimming at V came to 1 base and at J to 0 bases, leaving 15 bases not matched to a gene. CDR3 length: 19 amino acids. DNA for the CDR3: TGCAGTGCTAGAGGCCTAGCGGGGCGGGTAAAAATGTACCAAGAGACCCAGTACTTC. Translated, it gives CSARGLAGRVKMYQETQYF.

The sample holds many counts of this clonotype. CDR3 nucleotides: TGTGCCAGCAGCCGTGGGGGAACCTACGAGCAGTACTTC. Translation: CASSRGGTYEQYF. The V call is TRBV5-6, the J call TRBJ2-7; D is perhaps TRBD1 or TRBD2 (5 bases each). The ends were cut back, 4 bases at V and 2 bases at J, with 10 bases in the middle. From germline, CDR1 is SGHDT and CDR2 YYEEEE. The length of the CDR3 is 13 residues.

This clonotype was observed at least ten times. The chain joins TRBV10-3 to TRBJ2-3; TRBD2 might be the D (5 bases). Trimming cost V 2 bases and J 5 bases, with 29 bases left between them. CDR1 and CDR2 from the germline V gene are ENHRY and SYGVKD. The CDR3 runs to 20 residues. CDR3 sequence (DNA): TGTGCCATCAGTGAGCCGCTTATCGTTGGGTCGGCGGGTCTCCGAGATACGCAGTATTTT. Translating gives CAISEPLIVGSAGLRDTQYF.

The rearrangement uses TRBV20-1 and TRBJ2-7; D gene unclear. Trimming pared 6 bases from V and 7 bases from J, leaving 13 bases between. Germline lookup yields CDR1 DFQATT and CDR2 SNEGSKA (reference sequence). This CDR3 spans 11 amino acids. The CDR3 DNA sequence: TGCAGTGCGGTCCCTGACTGGGAGCAGTACTTC. Translating gives CSAVPDWEQYF.

The gene calls are TRBV29-1 and TRBJ2-2, with D possibly being TRBD1 or TRBD2 (5 bases each). V was clipped by 3 bases and J by 6 bases, with 14 bases between them. Germline CDR1 SQVTM, CDR2 ANQGSEA. This CDR3 has 14 amino acids. CDR3 nucleotides: TGCAGCGTTGATAGTCGGGGCCCCCCCGGGGAGCTGTTTTTT. Translation gives CSVDSRGPPGELFF.

The genes are TRBV25-1 and TRBJ2-3, with TRBD2 matching over 9 bases. This CDR3 region has 17 residues. Unmatched junction bases numbered 7, after V lost 1 base and J lost 2 bases. Germline V gives CDR1 MGHDK, CDR2 SYGVNS. The CDR3 loop is CASSEWGLAGYTDTQYF. CDR3 in DNA: TGTGCCAGCAGTGAATGGGGGCTAGCGGGGTACACAGATACGCAGTATTTT.

This clonotype was seen at least ten times. The V gene is TRBV7-9, the J gene TRBJ2-7; the D is unclear. Germline loops: CDR1 SEHNR, CDR2 FQNEAQ (reference sequence). The CDR3 contains 15 residues. The V end was cut by 1 base, the J end by 1 base, with 11 bases between. The CDR3 region is CASSLGQAVSYEQYF. The CDR3 coding sequence is TGTGCCAGCAGCTTAGGTCAGGCGGTATCCTACGAGCAGTACTTC.

This clonotype was recorded many times. The chain couples TRBV7-2 to TRBJ2-1, with 10 bases lining up with TRBD2. This CDR3 has 16 residues. V shed 6 bases, J shed 8 bases, and the junction held 13 bases outside the gene matches. Germline CDR1 is SGHTA and CDR2 is FQGNSA. The CDR3 DNA follows: TGTGCCAGCAGTCGTATGCGGCTAGCGGGAGCCTATGAGCAGTTCTTC. This gives the protein CASSRMRLAGAYEQFF.

In its sample, this clonotype was seen a few times. The genes are TRBV20-1 and TRBJ2-7; maybe TRBD2 (5 bases). The CDR3 has 12 residues. The germline gives CDR1 DFQATT, CDR2 SNEGSKA (reference sequence). V lost 8 bases, J lost 0 bases, and 11 bases lay in between. The CDR3 loop is CSPRGISYEQYF. The CDR3 DNA sequence: TGCAGTCCGCGAGGGATCTCCTACGAGCAGTACTTC.

This clonotype was picked up many times. V is TRBV19 and J is TRBJ1-2, with a weak D call TRBD1 (6 bases). The germline CDR1 and CDR2 sequences are LNHDA and SQIVND (reference sequence). V gave up 3 bases and J gave up 0 bases, with 11 bases separating them. CDR3 length: 15 amino acids. CDR3 residues: CASSIGGQPNYGYTF. The CDR3 DNA follows: TGTGCCAGTAGTATCGGAGGACAGCCTAACTATGGCTACACCTTC. The full variable domain, rest sourced from reference TRBV19 and TRBJ1-2, is DGGITQSPKYLFRKEGQNVTLSCEQNLNHDAMYWYRQDPGQGLRLIYYSQIVNDFQKGDIAEGYSVSREKKESFPLTVTSAQKNPTAFYLCASSIGGQPNYGYTFGSGTRLTVV.

This clonotype was picked up a small number of times. Written as DNA, the CDR3 is TGTGCCAGCAGTTCCGGGACTAGCGGAACTAATTACAATGAGCAGTTCTTC. This translates into CASSSGTSGTNYNEQFF. The V and J genes are TRBV27 and TRBJ2-1, with 11 bases identical to TRBD2. The CDR3 sequence is 17 residues long. CDR1 and CDR2 from the germline V gene are MNHEY and SMNVEV (reference sequence). V lost 4 bases and J lost 4; bases outside the gene matches: 9.

This chain uses TRBV6-5 with TRBJ2-2; TRBD2 is a possible D gene (6 bases). The CDR3 loop spans 14 amino acids. V was pared by 0 bases and J by 4 bases, with 6 bases between. Per the germline V gene, CDR1 is MNHEY and CDR2 is SVGAGI. The CDR3 is CASSYSGGTGELFF. As DNA, the CDR3 is TGTGCCAGCAGTTACTCGGGGGGCACCGGGGAGCTGTTTTTT.

This clonotype was picked up many times. The chain recombines TRBV4-1 with TRBJ2-1, with D unclear. The CDR3 has 15 amino acids. Germline assignment: CDR1 MGHRA and CDR2 YSYEKL. Trimming cost V 0 bases and J 10 bases, with 16 bases left between them. CDR3 DNA sequence: TGCGCCAGCAGCCAAGACGGCTACCTCCCACGGGAGCAGTTCTTC. Protein sequence: CASSQDGYLPREQFF.

This clonotype was counted only a few times. The chain recombines TRBV28 with TRBJ1-2, with a possible D match to TRBD1 (6 bases). Trimming removed 4 bases at V and 9 bases at J, with 9 bases between. The CDR3 totals 11 residues. Germline V gene lookup returns CDR1 MDHEN and CDR2 SYDVKM. CDR3 sequence: CASSYRESYTF. The CDR3 DNA reads as TGTGCCAGCAGTTACAGGGAAAGCTACACCTTC.

This clonotype was detected ten times or more. This chain uses TRBV3-1 with TRBJ1-6; D remains unclear. Germline assignment: CDR1 LGHDT and CDR2 YNNKEL (reference sequence). V gave up 1 base and J gave up 7 bases, with 5 bases separating them. The CDR3 loop spans 13 amino acids. The CDR3 sequence: CASSQASNSPLHF. CDR3 bases: TGTGCCAGCAGCCAAGCTTCGAATTCACCCCTCCACTTT.

This rearrangement joins TRBV29-1 to TRBJ2-7, with D possibly being TRBD2 (6 bases). V was pared by 0 bases and J by 3 bases, with 12 bases between. This CDR3 region has 14 residues. Germline V gives CDR1 SQVTM, CDR2 ANQGSEA. CDR3 DNA: TGCAGCGTTGAAGAGGTCCCGGGGGACTACGAGCAGTACTTC. Amino acids: CSVEEVPGDYEQYF.

This clonotype appeared many times. V usage is TRBV20-1 and J usage is TRBJ1-4; D unresolved. This CDR3 is built from 12 residues. Trimming cost V 6 bases and J 7 bases, with 12 bases left between them. CDR1 DFQATT and CDR2 SNEGSKA come from the germline V gene (reference sequence). CDR3 amino acids: CSAPSRAEKLFF. The CDR3, as DNA: TGCAGTGCACCCTCGAGGGCTGAAAAACTGTTTTTT.

This clonotype has ten or more counts. The genes are TRBV27 and TRBJ1-2, with D perhaps TRBD1 (5 bases). Per germline, CDR1 MNHEY and CDR2 SMNVEV (reference sequence). The CDR3 has 14 amino acids. V was pared by 3 bases and J by 4 bases, with 12 bases between. The CDR3 loop is CASSFLGAPYGYTF. Written as DNA, the CDR3 is TGTGCCAGCAGTTTCTTAGGGGCCCCCTATGGCTACACCTTC.

This clonotype was detected many times. V gene TRBV20-1 combines with J gene TRBJ1-2; 12 bases align to TRBD1. The CDR3 covers 15 residues. Trimming took 1 base from V and 4 from J; bases not matched to a gene: 4. Germline CDR1 is DFQATT and CDR2 is SNEGSKA (reference sequence). The CDR3 reads CSARVGQGAGYGYTF. In DNA form, the CDR3 reads TGCAGTGCTAGAGTGGGACAGGGGGCGGGCTATGGCTACACCTTC.

Ten or more counts support this clonotype. The gene calls are TRBV7-8 and TRBJ2-1; possible D gene TRBD2, 5 bases. This CDR3 spans 15 amino acids. V was cut by 1 base and J by 4 bases, with 11 bases left in between. Germline V gives CDR1 SGHVS, CDR2 FQNEAQ. In DNA form, the CDR3 reads TGTGCCAGCAGCTTAGAAAGCGGAGCTTACAATGAGCAGTTCTTC. Residues: CASSLESGAYNEQFF.

This clonotype was counted many times. This sequence joins TRBV4-1 and TRBJ1-6; 7 nucleotides agree with TRBD1. The J segment lost 6 bases and the V segment lost 6 bases, leaving 14 bases of the junction unmatched. This CDR3 is 17 amino acids long. CDR1 MGHRA and CDR2 YSYEKL come from the germline V gene. The CDR3: CASRPPLGRDSNSPLHF. CDR3 coding DNA: TGCGCCAGCAGACCTCCCCTAGGCCGGGACAGTAATTCACCCCTCCACTTT.

The CDR3 DNA reads as TGTGCCAGCTCACCCGGCATTGGTGTGGGTCGAGACGAGCAGTACTTC. Its translation: CASSPGIGVGRDEQYF. The chain combines TRBV18 with TRBJ2-7; D uncertain. CDR1 KGHSH and CDR2 LQKENI come from the germline V gene. V was cut by 3 bases and J by 5 bases, with 20 bases left in between. This CDR3 is 16 amino acids long.